Listed below are T cell receptor beta chains from one sample, sequenced in a study of control samples from healthy donors and cancer patients. Profiling relied on immunoSEQ multiplex PCR, and the TCRdb table lists in-frame clones only, not all of them. The sample has about 120,000 clones, around 96% seen once. Material: blood. The receptors shown here come from a man aged 25 to 45 in good health. Both conserved end residues are part of each CDR3. D genes are given only for firm matches. Some rows have no size entry. The others give once, few or many, or a class for an expanded clone.

d_gene: TRBD1; abundance: .; j_gene: TRBJ1-5; v_gene: TRBV19; CDR3nt: TGTGCCAGTAGTACGCTCACAGGGGGCAGCGGTCAGCCCCAGCATTTT; CDR3aa: CASSTLTGGSGQPQHF
d_gene: .; abundance: .; j_gene: TRBJ1-4; v_gene: TRBV7-9; CDR3nt: TGTGCCAGCAACACGATGACAGCCGACGAGGAAAAACTGTTTTTT; CDR3aa: CASNTMTADEEKLFF
d_gene: .; abundance: .; j_gene: TRBJ1-5; v_gene: TRBV23-1; CDR3nt: TGCGCCAGCAATAGGGCCCTTGAATATGAGCCCCAGCATTTT; CDR3aa: CASNRALEYEPQHF
d_gene: .; abundance: .; j_gene: TRBJ2-3; v_gene: TRBV4-1; CDR3nt: TGCGCCAGCAGCCAAGGAGCGACAGTTGATACGCAGTATTTT; CDR3aa: CASSQGATVDTQYF
d_gene: .; abundance: .; j_gene: TRBJ2-3; v_gene: TRBV7-8; CDR3nt: TGTGCCAGCAGCCTCGGACCATTTCGCACAGATACGCAGTATTTT; CDR3aa: CASSLGPFRTDTQYF
d_gene: .; abundance: .; j_gene: TRBJ1-1; v_gene: TRBV5-1; CDR3nt: TGCGCCAGCAGCTTACGGGGACAGAACACTGAAGCTTTCTTT; CDR3aa: CASSLRGQNTEAFF
d_gene: TRBD2; abundance: .; j_gene: TRBJ2-6; v_gene: TRBV6-2/TRBV6-3; CDR3nt: TGTGCCAGCAGTGTCCACCCCGGGGGGGCCTCTGGGGCCAACGTCCTGACTTTC; CDR3aa: CASSVHPGGASGANVLTF
d_gene: .; abundance: .; j_gene: TRBJ1-2; v_gene: TRBV5-6; CDR3nt: TGTGCCAGCAGCTTGGGGGGCAGGGATAACTATGGCTACACCTTC; CDR3aa: CASSLGGRDNYGYTF
d_gene: TRBD1; abundance: .; j_gene: TRBJ1-5; v_gene: TRBV19; CDR3nt: TGTGCCAGTAGTCTAAGGGACAGAGTCCTACCTTATAGCAATCAGCCCCAGCATTTT; CDR3aa: CASSLRDRVLPYSNQPQHF
d_gene: .; abundance: .; j_gene: TRBJ2-7; v_gene: TRBV7-2; CDR3nt: TGTGCCAGCAGCCCCCTAGGGGGGAGCTCCTACGAGCAGTACTTC; CDR3aa: CASSPLGGSSYEQYF
d_gene: .; abundance: once; j_gene: TRBJ1-4; v_gene: TRBV19; CDR3nt: TGTGCCAGTAGTAAACGGGGGGCAGGAGATAATGAAAAACTGTTTTTT; CDR3aa: CASSKRGAGDNEKLFF
d_gene: .; abundance: once; j_gene: TRBJ2-3; v_gene: TRBV7-9; CDR3nt: TGTGCCAGCAGCTTAGGGACAGAGACAGATACGCAGTATTTT; CDR3aa: CASSLGTETDTQYF
d_gene: .; abundance: once; j_gene: TRBJ1-5; v_gene: TRBV28; CDR3nt: TGTGCCAGCAGTTTACGGTGGGTAGGCCAGTTTAGCAATCAGCCCCAGCATTTT; CDR3aa: CASSLRWVGQFSNQPQHF
d_gene: .; abundance: .; j_gene: TRBJ2-1; v_gene: TRBV6-2/TRBV6-3; CDR3nt: TGTGCCAGCAGTTACTCGCGAGGAGAACCATACAATGAGCAGTTCTTC; CDR3aa: CASSYSRGEPYNEQFF
d_gene: .; abundance: .; j_gene: TRBJ2-5; v_gene: TRBV7-2; CDR3nt: TGTGCCAGCAGCTTCGGCGGTCGTGGGGAGACCCAGTACTTC; CDR3aa: CASSFGGRGETQYF
d_gene: .; abundance: once; j_gene: TRBJ1-3; v_gene: TRBV18; CDR3nt: TGTGCCAGCTCACCACCCTCCACCTCTGGAAACACCATATATTTT; CDR3aa: CASSPPSTSGNTIYF
d_gene: .; abundance: .; j_gene: TRBJ1-1; v_gene: TRBV15; CDR3nt: TGTGCCACCAGCTGGCGGGGTGGTACTGAAGCTTTCTTT; CDR3aa: CATSWRGGTEAFF
d_gene: .; abundance: .; j_gene: TRBJ1-6; v_gene: TRBV5-4; CDR3nt: TGTGCCAGCAGCTTAGGGGGTCTAGGTAATTCACCCCTCCACTTT; CDR3aa: CASSLGGLGNSPLHF
d_gene: .; abundance: .; j_gene: TRBJ2-3; v_gene: TRBV6-5; CDR3nt: TGTGCCAGCAGCAACGGACGGAGCACAGATACGCAGTATTTT; CDR3aa: CASSNGRSTDTQYF
d_gene: .; abundance: .; j_gene: TRBJ2-1; v_gene: TRBV4-1; CDR3nt: TGCGCCAGCAGCCAAATAGAGAGGGACTCGATGTTCAATGAGCAGTTCTTC; CDR3aa: CASSQIERDSMFNEQFF
d_gene: .; abundance: .; j_gene: TRBJ2-5; v_gene: TRBV15; CDR3nt: TGTGCCACCAGCAGAGTCGGGTACCAAGAGACCCAGTACTTC; CDR3aa: CATSRVGYQETQYF
d_gene: TRBD1; abundance: .; j_gene: TRBJ1-6; v_gene: TRBV10-3; CDR3nt: TGTGCCATCCGACAGGGGCGGGAAGGGTCCTATAATTCACCCCTCCACTTT; CDR3aa: CAIRQGREGSYNSPLHF
d_gene: TRBD2; abundance: once; j_gene: TRBJ2-5; v_gene: TRBV11-2; CDR3nt: TGTGCCAGCAGCCCGGGACTAGCGGGGGCCAACCAAGAGACCCAGTACTTC; CDR3aa: CASSPGLAGANQETQYF
d_gene: .; abundance: .; j_gene: TRBJ1-1; v_gene: TRBV3-1/TRBV3-2; CDR3nt: TGTGCCAGCAGCCAAGAATCGATCCTCGTACCTCCCCCAAGAGACACTGAAGCTTTCTTT; CDR3aa: CASSQESILVPPPRDTEAFF
d_gene: .; abundance: .; j_gene: TRBJ2-1; v_gene: TRBV27; CDR3nt: TGTGCCAGCAGTTATAGTTGGTCTCGAACCAATGAGCAGTTCTTC; CDR3aa: CASSYSWSRTNEQFF
d_gene: TRBD1; abundance: .; j_gene: TRBJ2-2; v_gene: TRBV24-1; CDR3nt: TGTGCCACCAGTGATCTCTCTATCGGGACAGGGGGCCCACTCAACACCGGGGAGCTGTTTTTT; CDR3aa: CATSDLSIGTGGPLNTGELFF
d_gene: TRBD1; abundance: .; j_gene: TRBJ1-5; v_gene: TRBV4-3; CDR3nt: TGCGCCAGCAGCTCAGACCCCGGGACAGGGGGCCAGCCCCAGCATTTT; CDR3aa: CASSSDPGTGGQPQHF
d_gene: TRBD2; abundance: .; j_gene: TRBJ2-2; v_gene: TRBV9; CDR3nt: TGTGCCAGCAGCGGTAGCGGGGGTGGGACCGGGGAGCTGTTTTTT; CDR3aa: CASSGSGGGTGELFF
d_gene: TRBD1; abundance: .; j_gene: TRBJ2-7; v_gene: TRBV7-8; CDR3nt: TGTGCCAGCAGCTTAGTCGCCGGGACAGGGAACTACGAGCAGTACTTC; CDR3aa: CASSLVAGTGNYEQYF
d_gene: .; abundance: .; j_gene: TRBJ2-6; v_gene: TRBV12-3/TRBV12-4; CDR3nt: TGTGCCAGCCAGTCGGGGGGGGCCAACGTCCTGACTTTC; CDR3aa: CASQSGGANVLTF
d_gene: .; abundance: .; j_gene: TRBJ1-2; v_gene: TRBV7-2; CDR3nt: TGTGCCAGCAGCTTAGCGGGGCAGGGAAGGAATGGCTACACCTTC; CDR3aa: CASSLAGQGRNGYTF
d_gene: .; abundance: .; j_gene: TRBJ2-7; v_gene: TRBV4-3; CDR3nt: TGCGCCAGCAGCCAAGGGGTCGGACCCTACGAGCAGTACTTC; CDR3aa: CASSQGVGPYEQYF
d_gene: TRBD2; abundance: .; j_gene: TRBJ2-2; v_gene: TRBV4-2; CDR3nt: TGTGCCAGCAGCCAAGACGGGGCGGGGGTGACCGGGGAGCTGTTTTTT; CDR3aa: CASSQDGAGVTGELFF
d_gene: .; abundance: .; j_gene: TRBJ1-5; v_gene: TRBV27; CDR3nt: TGTGCCAGCAGGAAGACAGACCCCGAATCAGGACCCCAGCATTTT; CDR3aa: CASRKTDPESGPQHF
d_gene: TRBD2; abundance: .; j_gene: TRBJ2-7; v_gene: TRBV10-3; CDR3nt: TGTGCCATCAGATCAACTAGCGGGGGGGCAGGGTACGAGCAGTACTTC; CDR3aa: CAIRSTSGGAGYEQYF
d_gene: .; abundance: .; j_gene: TRBJ1-4; v_gene: TRBV7-6; CDR3nt: TGTGCCAGCAGCTTCAGTATAGGGGTTAATGAAAAACTGTTTTTT; CDR3aa: CASSFSIGVNEKLFF
d_gene: TRBD2; abundance: .; j_gene: TRBJ2-3; v_gene: TRBV28; CDR3nt: TGTGCCAGCCGGCGGGGGACGGGACCAGATACGCAGTATTTT; CDR3aa: CASRRGTGPDTQYF
d_gene: TRBD2; abundance: .; j_gene: TRBJ2-1; v_gene: TRBV2; CDR3nt: TGTGCCAGTCTGGGGCGGGGGGGCCCAGATGAGCAGTTCTTC; CDR3aa: CASLGRGGPDEQFF
d_gene: .; abundance: .; j_gene: TRBJ1-6; v_gene: TRBV10-3; CDR3nt: TGTGCCATCAGTGAGTCGCCAAACCGGGCTTCACCCCTCCACTTT; CDR3aa: CAISESPNRASPLHF